This T cell receptor (beta chain) was observed in a study of CD8+CD57+ T cells in acquired aplastic anemia. Study information: An average of roughly 2.9 ug of DNA was obtained from sorted CD4+ and CD8+ cells. General observations from the study: Common to patients and controls were approximately 30 CD8+ CDR3 sequences.

This clonotype turned up a few times. Its target is not known. One end of the junction fails to match germline, which may point to a read error. The germline V gene encodes CDR1 WSHSY and CDR2 SAAADI. The CDR3 is 15 residues long. TCR beta VDJ and CDR3 were profiled, and genomic DNA was the template. TCRdb reprocessed the reads via MiXCR and lists one record per CDR3 protein. The data show about 420,000 distinct CDR3 sequences, about two thirds seen once. Sample: sorted CD4+, CD8+, or CD8+CD57+ T cells (not recorded which) from PBMCs. This receptor was identified in a human donor in good health, serving as a control. The chain joins TRBV10-2 to TRBJ1-1; D is perhaps TRBD1 (5 bases). CDR3 DNA sequence: TGCGCCGGCAGTGACCCCCAGGGCCTGGACACTGAAGCTTTCTTT. Protein product: CAGSDPQGLDTEAFF.